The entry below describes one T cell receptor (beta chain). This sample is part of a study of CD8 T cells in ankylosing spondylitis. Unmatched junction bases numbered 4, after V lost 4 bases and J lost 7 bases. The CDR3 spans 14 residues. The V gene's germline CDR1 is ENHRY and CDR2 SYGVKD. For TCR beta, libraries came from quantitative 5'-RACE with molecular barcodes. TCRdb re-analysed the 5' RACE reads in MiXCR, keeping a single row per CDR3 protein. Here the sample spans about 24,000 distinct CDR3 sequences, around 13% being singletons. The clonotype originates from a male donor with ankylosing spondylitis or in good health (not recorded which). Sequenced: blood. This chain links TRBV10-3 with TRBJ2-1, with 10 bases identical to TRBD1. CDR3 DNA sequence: TGTGCCATCAGTGTACTGGACAGGGGGAATGAGCAGTTCTTC. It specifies CAISVLDRGNEQFF.